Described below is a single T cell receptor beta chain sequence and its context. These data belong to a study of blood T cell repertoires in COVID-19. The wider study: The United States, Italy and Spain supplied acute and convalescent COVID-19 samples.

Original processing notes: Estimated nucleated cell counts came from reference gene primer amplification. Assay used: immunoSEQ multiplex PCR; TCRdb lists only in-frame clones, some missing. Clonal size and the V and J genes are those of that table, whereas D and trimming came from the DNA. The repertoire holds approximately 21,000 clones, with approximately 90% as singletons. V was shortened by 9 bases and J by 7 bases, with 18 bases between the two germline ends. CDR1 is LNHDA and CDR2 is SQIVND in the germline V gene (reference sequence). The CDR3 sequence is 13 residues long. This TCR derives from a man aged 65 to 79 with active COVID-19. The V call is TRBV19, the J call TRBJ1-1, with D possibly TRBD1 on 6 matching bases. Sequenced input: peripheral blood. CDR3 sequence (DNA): TGTGCCAGCCGCGGACGGGGGGCACGTGAAGCTTTCTTT. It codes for CASRGRGAREAFF.